The 23 T cell receptor beta chains reported below all come from one sample, sequenced in a study of blood T cell repertoires in COVID-19. Sequencing used immunoSEQ multiplex PCR; TCRdb keeps in-frame clones, though not all of them. The table includes about 310,000 clones, 85% to 90% detected once. The sample comprised peripheral blood. These TCRs come from a woman in her twenties or thirties with COVID-19, enrolled during active disease.

The V and J genes are TRBV6-2 or TRBV6-3 and TRBJ1-5; 9 nucleotides agree with TRBD1. J was trimmed by 6 bases and V by 5 bases; bases with no gene match: 14. CDR1 is MNHEY, CDR2 SVGEGT, per germline. The CDR3 loop spans 17 amino acids. CDR3 residues: CASSPDRGALLAQPQHF. In nucleotides, the CDR3 is TGTGCCAGCAGTCCGGACAGGGGAGCCTTACTCGCTCAGCCCCAGCATTTT.

The CDR3 nucleotides read TGTGCCAGCAGCTTCCGACGGGGAGGCTTCTACGAGCAGTACTTC. Amino acids: CASSFRRGGFYEQYF. The rearrangement uses TRBV13 and TRBJ2-7; D perhaps matches TRBD2 (6 bases). V was shortened by 3 bases and J by 3 bases, with 15 bases between the two germline ends. Germline V CDR1 and CDR2: PRHDT, FYEKMQ (reference sequence). CDR3 length: 15 residues.

This clone occurred a few times. V usage is TRBV7-6 and J usage is TRBJ2-5; 10 nucleotides agree with TRBD1. CDR1 and CDR2 (germline): SGHVS, FNYEAQ. Trimming at V came to 5 bases and at J to 2 bases, leaving 8 bases not matched to a gene. There are 16 residues in the CDR3. This CDR3 reads CASSLRDRGSQETQYF. The CDR3 DNA reads TGTGCCAGCAGCCTCCGGGACAGGGGCTCTCAAGAGACCCAGTACTTC.

This chain connects TRBV5-4 to TRBJ2-1, with D perhaps matching TRBD2 (7 bases). V lost 0 bases, J lost 2 bases, and 15 bases lay in between. CDR3 length equals 17 residues. From germline, CDR1 is SGHNT and CDR2 YYREEE (reference sequence). The CDR3 loop reads CASSLGGASGAYNEQFF. As DNA, the CDR3 is TGTGCCAGCAGCTTGGGGGGGGCTAGCGGAGCCTACAATGAGCAGTTCTTC.

The chain couples TRBV5-1 to TRBJ1-4; TRBD1 aligns across 8 bases. The CDR3 runs to 19 residues. Germline V gives CDR1 SGHRS, CDR2 YFSETQ. Losses at the gene ends were 0 bases for V and 0 bases for J; bases not matched to a gene: 10. The CDR3 nucleotides read TGCGCCAGCAGCTTGGTACCAGGGGGCGCATCCGCAACTAATGAAAAACTGTTTTTT. This translates into CASSLVPGGASATNEKLFF.

The chain uses TRBV7-2 and TRBJ1-2; tentatively, D is TRBD1 (6 bases). The V gene lost 1 base and the J gene lost 4 bases, with 13 bases spanning the gap. The germline CDR1 and CDR2 sequences are SGHTA and FQGNSA. CDR3 length equals 15 residues. The CDR3 bases are TGTGCCAGCAGCTTAGTGGAAAGAGGGGGCTATGGCTACACCTTC. Encoded protein: CASSLVERGGYGYTF.

This chain joins TRBV5-1 and TRBJ2-3; D unresolved. CDR1 and CDR2 from the germline V gene are SGHRS and YFSETQ. V was pared by 5 bases and J by 0 bases, with 7 bases between. The CDR3 totals 13 residues. The CDR3 here is CASSLPSTDTQYF. CDR3 DNA: TGCGCCAGCAGTCTCCCCAGCACAGATACGCAGTATTTT.

This chain uses TRBV19 with TRBJ2-2; 12 bases align to TRBD2. V was clipped by 7 bases and J by 6 bases; unmatched bases: 12. The CDR3 covers 17 residues. CDR1 is LNHDA and CDR2 is SQIVND in the germline V gene (reference sequence). CDR3: CASIGLAGGPTSGELFF. CDR3 sequence (DNA): TGTGCCAGTATAGGGCTAGCGGGAGGGCCAACCTCCGGGGAGCTGTTTTTT.

The chain has TRBV20-1 and TRBJ2-7, with 9 bases identical to TRBD2. J gave up 4 bases and V 3 bases, and 7 bases lay outside the gene matches. Germline-derived CDR1 and CDR2 are DFQATT and SNEGSKA (reference sequence). This CDR3 has 14 residues. CDR3 nucleotides: TGCAGTGCTAGTAAGGGACTAGCATTTTACGAGCAGTACTTC. Amino acid sequence: CSASKGLAFYEQYF.

The J gene is TRBJ2-5, the V gene TRBV23-1; no clear D. TRBV23-1 is an open reading frame, and its role is uncertain. V shed 0 bases and J shed 7 bases, with 12 bases lying between them. This CDR3 region has 14 residues. This CDR3 is CASSQSKLRGTQYF. DNA of the CDR3: TGCGCCAGCAGTCAATCGAAGCTCCGTGGGACCCAGTACTTC.

The chain couples TRBV20-1 to TRBJ2-7, with 10 bases that match TRBD1. Germline loops: CDR1 DFQATT, CDR2 SNEGSKA (reference sequence). The CDR3 has 14 amino acids. V trimming: 3 bases; J trimming: 7 bases; junction bases outside the gene matches: 9. The CDR3 loop reads CSASRTGGAGEQYF. The CDR3 DNA is TGCAGTGCTAGTCGGACAGGGGGTGCGGGGGAGCAGTACTTC.

This clone was seen just once. V gene TRBV3-1 (or the pseudogene TRBV3-2) combines with J gene TRBJ2-1, with D possibly TRBD1 on 5 matching bases. V was trimmed by 2 bases and J by 8 bases, leaving 7 bases between them. The length of the CDR3 is 12 residues. Germline lookup yields CDR1 LGHDT and CDR2 YNNKEL (reference sequence). The CDR3 is CASSQRGYEQFF. The CDR3, as DNA: TGTGCCAGCAGCCAAAGGGGATATGAGCAGTTCTTC.

The chain recombines TRBV12-3 or TRBV12-4 with TRBJ1-5; no clear D gene. The CDR3 runs 12 residues. The V and J ends lost 6 bases and 8 bases respectively, with 11 bases between them. The CDR3 DNA follows: TGTGCCAGCAGAACCACGGGGAAGCCCCAGCATTTT. Amino acids: CASRTTGKPQHF.

The chain has TRBV5-8 and TRBJ1-5, with D possibly being TRBD1 (5 bases). With 0 bases removed from V and 3 bases from J, the gap between germline ends came to 16 bases. Per germline, CDR1 SGHTS and CDR2 YDEGEE. The CDR3 extends over 17 amino acids. The CDR3 loop reads CASSLVSTGEINQPQHF. The CDR3 region has the DNA TGTGCCAGCAGCTTGGTGTCTACGGGGGAAATCAATCAGCCCCAGCATTTT.

This chain uses TRBV5-1 with TRBJ2-2, with 7 bases matching TRBD2. CDR3 size: 15 residues. The V segment lost 1 base and the J segment 3 bases; nucleotides outside the gene matches: 3. Per germline, CDR1 SGHRS and CDR2 YFSETQ. The CDR3 nucleotides read TGCGCCAGCAGCTTGTCTAGCGGCGACACCGGGGAGCTGTTTTTT. This translates into CASSLSSGDTGELFF.

This clone was observed a few times. The chain combines TRBV29-1 with TRBJ1-3; D gene unclear. The CDR3 runs to 14 residues. V dropped 6 bases and J dropped 0 bases, with 12 bases sitting between them. The germline gives CDR1 SQVTM, CDR2 ANQGSEA. The chain's CDR3 is CSVAIGSSGNTIYF. The CDR3 DNA is TGCAGCGTCGCAATCGGTTCCTCTGGAAACACCATATATTTT.

V and J are TRBV29-1 and TRBJ2-5; 7 bases are a match to TRBD1. V lost 6 bases and J lost 2; bases outside the gene matches: 6. The germline V gene has CDR1 SQVTM and CDR2 ANQGSEA. The CDR3 extends over 13 amino acids. CDR3 amino acids: CSVDEGQQETQYF. The DNA for the CDR3 is TGCAGCGTCGATGAGGGACAGCAAGAGACCCAGTACTTC.

The chain is built from TRBV28 and TRBJ2-5, with D unclear. V gave up 5 bases and J gave up 4 bases, with 8 bases separating them. The length of the CDR3 is 12 residues. In germline, CDR1 is MDHEN, CDR2 SYDVKM. Here the CDR3 DNA reads TGTGCCAGCAGTACCACCAGAGAGACCCAGTACTTC. Protein product: CASSTTRETQYF.

V usage is TRBV10-1 and J usage is TRBJ2-3; D may be TRBD1 (6 bases). Trimming cost V 2 bases and J 1 base, with 7 bases left between them. The germline CDR1 and CDR2 sequences are WNHNN and SYGVQD (reference sequence). The CDR3 totals 14 residues. DNA of the CDR3: TGCGCCAGCAGTGAGGAGGGGGGCACAGATACGCAGTATTTT. This codes for CASSEEGGTDTQYF.

This clone was found once. J is TRBJ2-2 and V is TRBV7-2, with 8 bases lining up with TRBD2. This CDR3 is built from 16 residues. Germline lookup yields CDR1 SGHTA and CDR2 FQGNSA. J was trimmed by 1 base and V by 5 bases; bases with no gene match: 6. CDR3 amino acids: CASSPRGGGNTGELFF. CDR3 in DNA: TGTGCCAGCAGCCCACGGGGGGGAGGGAACACCGGGGAGCTGTTTTTT. Full variable domain (rest looked up from reference TRBV7-2 and TRBJ2-2): GAGVSQSPSNKVTEKGKDVELRCDPISGHTALYWYRQSLGQGLEFLIYFQGNSAPDKSGLPSDRFSAERTGGSVSTLTIQRTQQEDSAVYLCASSPRGGGNTGELFFGEGSRLTVL.

CDR3 in DNA: TGTGCCAGCAGCGAGACTTTGTCTGGGGCCAACGTCCTGACTTTC. It yields the protein CASSETLSGANVLTF. The V gene is TRBV9, the J gene TRBJ2-6; D is unclear. Trimming removed 3 bases from V and 1 base from J, with 8 bases in between. Germline CDR1 reads SGDLS; CDR2 reads YYNGEE. The CDR3 totals 15 residues.

The rearrangement joins TRBV6-6 to TRBJ1-3; 8 bases are a match to TRBD1. The CDR3 is 14 amino acids. Germline V gives CDR1 MNHNY, CDR2 SVGAGI (reference sequence). V trimming: 7 bases; J trimming: 4 bases; junction bases outside the gene matches: 6. The CDR3 nucleotides read TGTGCCAGCACTCTGACAGGGGCAGGAAACACCATATATTTT. This encodes CASTLTGAGNTIYF.

The V gene is TRBV5-6, the J gene TRBJ1-2; TRBD1 matches at 10 bases. The CDR3 loop spans 15 amino acids. From germline, CDR1 is SGHDT and CDR2 YYEEEE. With 5 bases clipped from V and 8 bases from J, the junction kept 12 bases outside the gene matches. This chain's CDR3 is CASRNSTGTGEGYTF. The CDR3, as DNA: TGTGCCAGCAGAAATTCAACCGGGACAGGGGAGGGCTACACCTTC.